This T cell receptor beta chain is from a study of blood T cell repertoires in COVID-19. Study details: The cDNA or gDNA used as material had been derived from T cells, B-cell-depleted T cells, or PBMCs.

Assay used: immunoSEQ multiplex PCR; TCRdb lists only in-frame clones, some missing. The data show about 200,000 clones, about 85% seen once. Germline trimming cut 2 bases from V and 1 base from J; bases unmatched to any gene: 5. Germline V gives CDR1 MNHEY, CDR2 SMNVEV (reference sequence). The CDR3 length is 17 residues. Sequenced sample: peripheral blood. V gene TRBV27 combines with J gene TRBJ2-3, with TRBD2 identical over 11 bases. The source is an elderly woman with acute or convalescent COVID-19. In nucleotides, the CDR3 is TGTGCCAGCAGTTTACCGCGGGGACTAGCGGGCACAGATACGCAGTATTTT. It translates to CASSLPRGLAGTDTQYF.